One T cell receptor (beta chain) is described in this entry. Primers for the PCR totalled 60 Vbeta and 13 Jbeta. Only in-frame clones appear in the TCRdb table, and some are missing; sequencing was by immunoSEQ multiplex PCR. The table lists about 52,000 clones, around three fifths of them singletons. This specimen comes from a study of cytomegalovirus exposure and HLA in healthy donors. Overall study: Unique TCR beta sequences numbering some 120 million came from about 179 million T cells in an earlier analysis.

CDR3 size: 15 residues. Germline V CDR1 and CDR2: LGHNT, FRNRAP. J gave up 1 base and V 6 bases, and 7 bases lay outside the gene matches. This TCR was sampled from a human donor in good health. The sample taken for sequencing was PBMCs. The chain employs TRBV12-5 and TRBJ2-7; 9 bases line up with TRBD2. As DNA, the CDR3 is TGTGCTAGTGGCCAGACTAGCGGCGGGTCCTACGAGCAGTACTTC. It encodes CASGQTSGGSYEQYF.